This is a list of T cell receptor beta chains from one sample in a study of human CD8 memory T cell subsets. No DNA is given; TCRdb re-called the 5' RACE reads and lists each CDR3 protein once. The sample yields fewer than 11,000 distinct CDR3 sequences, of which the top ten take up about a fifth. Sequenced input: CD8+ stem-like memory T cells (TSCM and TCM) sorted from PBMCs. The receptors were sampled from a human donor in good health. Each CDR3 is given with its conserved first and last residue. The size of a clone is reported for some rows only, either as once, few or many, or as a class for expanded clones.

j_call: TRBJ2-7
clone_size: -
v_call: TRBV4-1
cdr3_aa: CASSHDLTGYEQYF

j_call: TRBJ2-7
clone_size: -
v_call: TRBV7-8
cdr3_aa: CASSSIAGDHEQYF

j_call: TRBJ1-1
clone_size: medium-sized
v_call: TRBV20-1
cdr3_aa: CSARADSRVTEAFF

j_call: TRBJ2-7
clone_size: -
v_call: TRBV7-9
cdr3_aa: CASSPPGGEAYEQYF

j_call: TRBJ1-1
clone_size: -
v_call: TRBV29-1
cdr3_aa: CSVGGQNTEAFF

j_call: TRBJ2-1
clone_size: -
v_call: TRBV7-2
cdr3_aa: CASSLAIGLTNEQFF

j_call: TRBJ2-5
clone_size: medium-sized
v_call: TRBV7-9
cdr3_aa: CASSLGKETQYF

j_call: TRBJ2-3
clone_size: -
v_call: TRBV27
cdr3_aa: CASSPQREIPDTQYF

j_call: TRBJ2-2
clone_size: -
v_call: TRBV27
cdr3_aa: CASHPRDGELFF

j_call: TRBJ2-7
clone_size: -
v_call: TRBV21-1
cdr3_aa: CASNLRVLYYEQYF

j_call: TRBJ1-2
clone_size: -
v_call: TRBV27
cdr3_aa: CASSQSLTGYGYTF

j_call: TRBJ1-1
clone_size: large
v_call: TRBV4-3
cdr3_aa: CASSQSLDSHTEAFF

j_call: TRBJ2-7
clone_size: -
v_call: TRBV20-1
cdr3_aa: CSARESGGASYEQYF

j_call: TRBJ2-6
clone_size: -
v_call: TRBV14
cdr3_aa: CASSPYRGTGANVLTF

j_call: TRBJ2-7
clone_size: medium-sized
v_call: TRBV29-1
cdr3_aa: CSVALPGQATYEQYF

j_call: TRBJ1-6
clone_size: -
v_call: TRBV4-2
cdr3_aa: CASSQDSGQGYSPLHF

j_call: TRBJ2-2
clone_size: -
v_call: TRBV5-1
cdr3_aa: CASSLKNQGFTGELFF

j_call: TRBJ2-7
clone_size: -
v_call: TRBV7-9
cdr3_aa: CASSPVGDRRFYEQYF

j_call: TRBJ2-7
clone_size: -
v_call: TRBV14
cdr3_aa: CASSQRPGTGAYEQYF

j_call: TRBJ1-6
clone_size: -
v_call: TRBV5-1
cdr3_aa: CASSWGLEDSPLHF

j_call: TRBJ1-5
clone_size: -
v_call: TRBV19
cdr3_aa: CASSSEGRDAPQHF

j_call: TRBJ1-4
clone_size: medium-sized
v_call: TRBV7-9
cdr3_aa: CASSLGQTNEKLFF

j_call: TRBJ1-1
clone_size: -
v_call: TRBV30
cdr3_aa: CAWSKGSNTEAFF

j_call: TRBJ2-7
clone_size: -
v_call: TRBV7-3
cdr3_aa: CASSFSGGYEQYF

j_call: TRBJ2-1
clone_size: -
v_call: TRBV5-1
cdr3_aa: CASSLAYTWNEQFF

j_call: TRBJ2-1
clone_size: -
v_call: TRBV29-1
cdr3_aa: CSVDGGLDRDFYNEQFF

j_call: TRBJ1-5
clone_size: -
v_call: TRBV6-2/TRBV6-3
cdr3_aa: CASSYGTTSNQPQHF

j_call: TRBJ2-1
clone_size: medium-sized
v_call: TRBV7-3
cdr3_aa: CASSPRELSYNEQFF

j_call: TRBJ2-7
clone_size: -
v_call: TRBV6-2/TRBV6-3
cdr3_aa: CASSHIYEQYF

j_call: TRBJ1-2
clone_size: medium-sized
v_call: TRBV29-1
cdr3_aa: CSVEGPSYGYTF

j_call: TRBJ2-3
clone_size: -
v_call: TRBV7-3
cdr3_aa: CASSLTGPGQTWDTQYF

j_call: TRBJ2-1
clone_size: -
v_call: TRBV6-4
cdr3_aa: CASSDSQGAGNEQFF

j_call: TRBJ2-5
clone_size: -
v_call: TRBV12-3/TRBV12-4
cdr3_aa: CASSLIAGGFQETQYF

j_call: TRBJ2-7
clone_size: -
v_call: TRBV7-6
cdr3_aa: CASSLSAAYEQYF

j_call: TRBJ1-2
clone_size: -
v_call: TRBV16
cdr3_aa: CASSQSGTAPYGYTF

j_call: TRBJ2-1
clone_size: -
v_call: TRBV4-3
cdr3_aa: CASSPRQGHGGNEQFF

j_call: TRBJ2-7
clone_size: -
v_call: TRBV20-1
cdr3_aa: CSARDFRSGSGTYEQYF

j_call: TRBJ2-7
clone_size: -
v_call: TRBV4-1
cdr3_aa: CASSHRGLAGEGYEQYF

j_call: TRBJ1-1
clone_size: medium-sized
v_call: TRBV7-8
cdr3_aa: CASSLGDRAYIEAFF

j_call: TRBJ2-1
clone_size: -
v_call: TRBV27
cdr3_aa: CASSLVTPVAGVLNEQFF

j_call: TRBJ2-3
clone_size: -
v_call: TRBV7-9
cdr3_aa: CASSRTSGRSDTQYF

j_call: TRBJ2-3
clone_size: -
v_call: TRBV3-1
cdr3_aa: CASSQDPPGTSGTTDTQYF

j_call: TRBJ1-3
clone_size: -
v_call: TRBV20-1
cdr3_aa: CSAEGRELLDSGNTIYF

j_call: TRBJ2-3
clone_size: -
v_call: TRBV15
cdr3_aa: CATSGGRASTDTQYF

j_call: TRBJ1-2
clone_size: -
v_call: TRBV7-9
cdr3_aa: CASSLGAGGYYGYTF

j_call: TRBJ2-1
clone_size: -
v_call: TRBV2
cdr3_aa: CASSVGGHGYNEQFF

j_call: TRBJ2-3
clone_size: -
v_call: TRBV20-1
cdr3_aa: CSARDWLAGGSDTQYF